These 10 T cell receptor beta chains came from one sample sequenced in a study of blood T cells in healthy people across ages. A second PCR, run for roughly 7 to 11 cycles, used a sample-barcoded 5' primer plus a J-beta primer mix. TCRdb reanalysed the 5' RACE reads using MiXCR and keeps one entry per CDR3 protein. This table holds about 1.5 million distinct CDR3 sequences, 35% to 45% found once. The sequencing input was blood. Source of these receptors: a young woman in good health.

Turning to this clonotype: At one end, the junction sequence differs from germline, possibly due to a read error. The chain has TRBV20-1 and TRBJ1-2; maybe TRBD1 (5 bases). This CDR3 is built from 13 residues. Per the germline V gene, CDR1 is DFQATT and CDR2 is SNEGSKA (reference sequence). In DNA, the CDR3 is TGCAGTACTAGAGATTGGGGGAACTATGGCTACACCTTC. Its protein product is CSTRDWGNYGYTF.

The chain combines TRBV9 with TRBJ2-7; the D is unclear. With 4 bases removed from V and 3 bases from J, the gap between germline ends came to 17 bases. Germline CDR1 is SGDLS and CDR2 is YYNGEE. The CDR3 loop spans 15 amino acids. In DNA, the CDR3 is TGTGCCAGCAGCACCCTCCCGGGTCCCGTCTACGAGCAGTACTTC. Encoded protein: CASSTLPGPVYEQYF.

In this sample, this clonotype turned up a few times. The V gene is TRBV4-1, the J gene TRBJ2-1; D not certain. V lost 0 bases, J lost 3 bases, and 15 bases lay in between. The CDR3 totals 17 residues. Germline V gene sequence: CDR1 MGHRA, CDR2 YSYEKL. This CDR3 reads CASSQDFAETFYNEQFF. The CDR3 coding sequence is TGCGCCAGCAGCCAAGATTTCGCGGAAACTTTCTACAATGAGCAGTTCTTC.

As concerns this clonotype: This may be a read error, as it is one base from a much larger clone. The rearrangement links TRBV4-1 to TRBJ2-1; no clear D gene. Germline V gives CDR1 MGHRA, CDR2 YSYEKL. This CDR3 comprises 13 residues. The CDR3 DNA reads TGCGCCGGCAGCCAAGCTAACCGGAATGAGCAGTTCTTC. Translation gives CAGSQANRNEQFF.

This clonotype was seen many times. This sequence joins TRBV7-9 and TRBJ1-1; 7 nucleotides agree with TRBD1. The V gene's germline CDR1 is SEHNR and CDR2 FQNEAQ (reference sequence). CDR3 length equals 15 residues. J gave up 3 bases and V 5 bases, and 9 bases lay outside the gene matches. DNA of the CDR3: TGTGCCAGCAGCCTAAGGGACAGAGGGTACACTGAAGCTTTCTTT. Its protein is CASSLRDRGYTEAFF. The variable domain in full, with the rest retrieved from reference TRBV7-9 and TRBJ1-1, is DTGVSQNPRHKITKRGQNVTFRCDPISEHNRLYWYRQTLGQGPEFLTYFQNEAQLEKSRLLSDRFSAERPKGSFSTLEIQRTEQGDSAMYLCASSLRDRGYTEAFFGQGTRLTVV.

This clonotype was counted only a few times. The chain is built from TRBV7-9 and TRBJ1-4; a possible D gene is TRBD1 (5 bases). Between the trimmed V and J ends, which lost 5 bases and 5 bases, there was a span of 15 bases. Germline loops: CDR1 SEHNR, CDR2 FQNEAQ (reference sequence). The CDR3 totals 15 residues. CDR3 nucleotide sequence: TGTGCCAGCAGCATCTCCGGGACCGCGAATGAAAAACTGTTTTTT. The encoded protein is CASSISGTANEKLFF.

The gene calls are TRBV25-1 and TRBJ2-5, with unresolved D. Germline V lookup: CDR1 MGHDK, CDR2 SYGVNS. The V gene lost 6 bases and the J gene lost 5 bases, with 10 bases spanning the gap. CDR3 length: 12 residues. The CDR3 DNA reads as TGTGCCAGCAGGGATGTCCGGGAGACCCAGTACTTC. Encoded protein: CASRDVRETQYF.

CDR3 DNA sequence: TGTGCCTGGATGAACCACGGGGTCACTGAAGCTTTCTTT. This codes for CAWMNHGVTEAFF. The chain is built from TRBV30 and TRBJ1-1; no clear D. The CDR3 totals 13 residues. CDR1 GTSNPN and CDR2 SVGIG come from the germline V gene (reference sequence). V was shortened by 4 bases and J by 4 bases, with 13 bases between the two germline ends.

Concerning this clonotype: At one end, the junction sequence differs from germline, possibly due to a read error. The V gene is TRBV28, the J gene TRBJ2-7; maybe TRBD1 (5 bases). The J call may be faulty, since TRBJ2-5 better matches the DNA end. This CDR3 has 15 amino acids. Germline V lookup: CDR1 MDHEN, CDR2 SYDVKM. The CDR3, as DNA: TGTGCCAGCAGTTTAAGCGCGCCAGGACAAGGGACCCAGTACTTC. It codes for CASSLSAPGQGTQYF.

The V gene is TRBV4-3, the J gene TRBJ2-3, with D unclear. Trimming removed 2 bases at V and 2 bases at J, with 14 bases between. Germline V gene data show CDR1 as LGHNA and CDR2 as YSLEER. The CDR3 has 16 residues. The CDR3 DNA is TGCGCCAGCAGCCAAAGGGTCGGCACGGTCACAGATACGCAGTATTTT. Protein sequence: CASSQRVGTVTDTQYF.